The TCR beta chain under discussion was sequenced for a study of spatial heterogeneity in lung cancer. Study outcomes and limitations: Higher tumor mutation counts went along with higher counts of expanded intratumoral alpha and beta TCRs.

Time point defined: sample taken at primary tumor resection. Whole RNA, isolated from tumor, nontumor lung or frozen PBMC, was sequenced without prior sorting. As regards this clonotype: What it recognizes is unknown.

Each TCR cDNA molecule carried a unique molecular identifier. Using its own MiXCR run on the 5' RACE reads, TCRdb lists one record per CDR3 protein. The data contain 5,500 to 7,500 distinct CDR3 sequences, around 15% of them seen just once; the ten biggest clones take up roughly 10%. This material consisted of lung tumor tissue, taken at surgery. The clonotype originates from a male donor with early-stage non-small cell lung cancer.

The CDR3 spells CSARDAVAGGQETQYF. The DNA for the CDR3 is TGCAGTGCTAGAGATGCGGTAGCGGGAGGCCAAGAGACCCAGTACTTC. The chain has TRBV20-1 and TRBJ2-5, with 10 bases that match TRBD2. Per germline, CDR1 DFQATT and CDR2 SNEGSKA (reference sequence). The CDR3 has 16 residues. Trimming took 0 bases from V and 1 from J; bases not matched to a gene: 5.